This record covers a single T cell receptor (beta chain). Its antigen remains unknown. These data originate in a study of identical twins. Notes on the study in general: Shared out-of-frame alpha sequences (those common to twins) showed excess low generation probability. Surplus twin overlap in beta out-of-frame sequences was less pronounced.

Template switching created a universal primer site, and the cDNA included unique molecular identifiers. TCRdb called the 5' RACE reads again in MiXCR, with one record for every CDR3 protein. This repertoire shows over 200,000 distinct CDR3 sequences, over 8% found once; its top ten account for around 5.1%. The receptor was derived from a woman under 30 in good health. Specimen: memory (CD45RO+) T cells sorted from blood.

In DNA, the CDR3 is TGTGCCAGCAGCTTAGGGGGCAGGCCTTCGGGTACGCAGTATTTT. Its protein product is CASSLGGRPSGTQYF. The chain uses TRBV7-8 and TRBJ2-3; D may be TRBD1 (5 bases). The germline V and J ends were trimmed by 1 base and 8 bases, with 16 bases remaining between them. The CDR3 is made up of 15 amino acids. Germline CDR1 reads SGHVS; CDR2 reads FQNEAQ.